The rows below give T cell receptor beta chains drawn from one sample of a study of cytomegalovirus exposure and HLA in healthy donors. TCRdb keeps only in-frame clones here, not all; method: immunoSEQ multiplex PCR. The sample includes about 150,000 clones, roughly a tenth seen only once; the top ten take 1.5% to 2%. The sequenced sample was PBMCs. Receptors originate from a male donor in good health and CMV-seronegative. Each CDR3 is given with its conserved first and last residue. A D gene is named only where the DNA matches it firmly. Clone size is stated in some rows and not others, as once, few, many or a class when expanded.

TRBV19	-	TRBJ2-7	-	CASSPGRPVPYEQYF	TGTGCCAGTAGTCCAGGAAGGCCGGTCCCCTACGAGCAGTACTTC
TRBV4-3	TRBD2	TRBJ2-3	-	CASSHILAGGVDTQYF	TGCGCCAGCAGCCACATACTAGCGGGGGGGGTAGATACGCAGTATTTT
TRBV28	-	TRBJ2-2	-	CASSVHSRNTGELFF	TGTGCCAGCAGCGTTCACAGCAGAAACACCGGGGAGCTGTTTTTT
TRBV6-6	-	TRBJ1-1	-	CASRDTGRATEAFF	TGTGCCAGCAGAGATACAGGGAGGGCCACTGAAGCTTTCTTT
TRBV4-3	TRBD1	TRBJ1-1	-	CASGPGGGTEAFF	TGCGCCAGCGGACCAGGGGGTGGCACTGAAGCTTTCTTT
TRBV7-9	TRBD2	TRBJ2-7	-	CASSPRPLTSGVYEQYF	TGTGCCAGCAGCCCCCGACCCCTGACTAGCGGGGTCTACGAGCAGTACTTC
TRBV2	-	TRBJ1-1	-	CASSSPGRNNEAFF	TGTGCCAGCAGCAGTCCAGGGAGGAATAATGAAGCTTTCTTT
TRBV6-1	-	TRBJ1-2	-	CASSSFYGYTF	TGTGCCAGCAGTTCTTTTTATGGCTACACCTTC
TRBV4-1	TRBD1	TRBJ1-4	few	CASSQWTGRELFF	TGCGCCAGCAGCCAGTGGACAGGTCGCGAACTGTTTTTT
TRBV5-4	-	TRBJ2-3	-	CASSYHTSRGTDTQYF	TGTGCCAGCAGCTACCATACTTCCAGGGGAACAGATACGCAGTATTTT
TRBV4-1	-	TRBJ2-7	-	CASSQETTGRRWAEQYF	TGCGCCAGCAGCCAAGAAACCACAGGGCGTCGCTGGGCCGAGCAGTACTTC
TRBV11-3	-	TRBJ2-1	-	CASSLETGSDEQFF	TGTGCCAGCAGCTTAGAAACGGGGTCGGATGAGCAGTTCTTC
TRBV5-1	-	TRBJ2-3	-	CASSGSGSSTDTQYF	TGCGCCAGCAGTGGCAGCGGCTCTAGCACAGATACGCAGTATTTT
TRBV27	-	TRBJ1-1	-	CASSLSIFGEAFF	TGTGCCAGCAGTTTATCGATTTTCGGTGAAGCTTTCTTT
TRBV5-4	TRBD1	TRBJ2-7	few	CASSSTDRGLYEQYF	TGTGCCAGCAGCTCCACGGACAGGGGGCTTTACGAGCAGTACTTC
TRBV29-1	TRBD2	TRBJ2-7	few	CSVLAGGCEQYF	TGCAGCGTTCTGGCGGGAGGGTGCGAGCAGTACTTC
TRBV5-1	-	TRBJ2-1	few	CASSPPRTLDNEQFF	TGCGCCAGCAGCCCACCCCGGACTCTGGACAATGAGCAGTTCTTC
TRBV4-1	-	TRBJ1-1	-	CASSQDSVAGNTEAFF	TGCGCCAGCAGCCAAGATTCGGTGGCGGGCAACACTGAAGCTTTCTTT
TRBV2	TRBD1	TRBJ2-7	-	CASTPGTGMVQYF	TGTGCCAGCACCCCTGGGACAGGGATGGTTCAGTACTTC
TRBV19	-	TRBJ1-5	-	CASNRVDIQNQPQHF	TGTGCCAGTAATAGGGTGGACATTCAGAATCAGCCCCAGCATTTT
TRBV7-2	-	TRBJ1-1	few	CASSRSPQRTEAFF	TGTGCCAGCAGCCGGAGTCCCCAGCGCACTGAAGCTTTCTTT
TRBV9	TRBD2	TRBJ2-3	few	CASSAGLAGGGDTQYF	TGTGCCAGCAGCGCCGGACTAGCGGGGGGGGGAGATACGCAGTATTTT
TRBV2	-	TRBJ1-5	few	CASSEPDRNSNQPQHF	TGTGCCAGCAGTGAACCGGACAGAAATAGCAATCAGCCCCAGCATTTT
TRBV30	TRBD2	TRBJ2-3	-	CASPGGGTDTQYF	TGTGCCTCCCCGGGAGGGGGGACAGATACGCAGTATTTT
TRBV18	-	TRBJ1-5	-	CASSLDSGYQPQHF	TGTGCCAGCTCCCTCGACTCCGGATATCAGCCCCAGCATTTT
TRBV4-3	-	TRBJ1-6	-	CASSQEGVINSPLHF	TGCGCCAGCAGCCAGGAAGGGGTAATTAATTCACCCCTCCACTTT
TRBV14	-	TRBJ1-2	-	CASSRPQGNTF	TGTGCCAGCAGCCGACCTCAGGGCAACACCTTC
TRBV28	TRBD1	TRBJ2-2	-	CASSLRTGTNTGELFF	TGTGCCAGCAGTTTAAGGACAGGGACGAACACCGGGGAGCTGTTTTTT
TRBV9	TRBD2	TRBJ2-1	few	CASSVDVGGSYNEQFF	TGTGCCAGCAGCGTAGATGTCGGGGGGTCCTACAATGAGCAGTTCTTC
TRBV11-3	-	TRBJ2-2	-	CASSLEANTGELFF	TGTGCCAGCAGCTTAGAGGCCAACACCGGGGAGCTGTTTTTT
TRBV4-1	TRBD2	TRBJ2-5	-	CASSRGGLGETQYF	TGCGCCAGCAGCCGCGGGGGGCTCGGAGAGACCCAGTACTTC
TRBV7-8	-	TRBJ1-2	few	CASSLTPGVKDYGYTF	TGTGCCAGCAGCTTAACCCCGGGGGTTAAGGACTATGGCTACACCTTC
TRBV7-9	-	TRBJ1-2	-	CASSHGIPGTDNGYTF	TGTGCCAGCAGCCACGGAATCCCGGGGACTGATAATGGCTACACCTTC
TRBV7-8	-	TRBJ1-1	-	CASSYAHWGGTEAFF	TGTGCCAGCAGCTACGCCCATTGGGGAGGGACTGAAGCTTTCTTT
TRBV4-2	TRBD1	TRBJ2-7	few	CASSPGTTGLAYEQYF	TGTGCCAGCAGTCCCGGCACGACAGGGCTAGCCTACGAGCAGTACTTC
TRBV28	-	TRBJ1-1	-	CASSPYRMNTEAFF	TGTGCCAGCAGCCCATACAGGATGAACACTGAAGCTTTCTTT
TRBV4-3	TRBD1	TRBJ1-1	few	CASSRTGRTEAFF	TGCGCCAGCAGCAGGACAGGGCGAACTGAAGCTTTCTTT
TRBV5-6	-	TRBJ1-3	-	CASIKTGSSGNTIYF	TGTGCCAGCATCAAGACAGGCAGCTCTGGAAACACCATATATTTT
TRBV27	-	TRBJ2-6	-	CASSSYLTNVLTF	TGTGCCAGCAGTTCCTACCTCACCAACGTCCTGACTTTC
TRBV6-1	-	TRBJ2-2	few	CASSERAETGELFF	TGTGCCAGCAGTGAGAGGGCAGAGACCGGGGAGCTGTTTTTT
TRBV29-1	TRBD1	TRBJ2-7	-	CSVRQGSYEQYF	TGCAGCGTCCGACAGGGCTCCTACGAGCAGTACTTC
TRBV7-7	TRBD1	TRBJ2-1	few	CASSWDRDNEQFF	TGTGCCAGCAGCTGGGACAGAGACAATGAGCAGTTCTTC
TRBV5-8	TRBD2	TRBJ2-3	few	CASSLLGGEATDTQYF	TGTGCCAGCAGCTTGTTGGGAGGGGAAGCAACAGATACGCAGTATTTT
TRBV6-1	-	TRBJ2-7	few	CASLGPGGHLRGQYF	TGTGCCAGCCTGGGCCCGGGGGGACACCTACGAGGGCAGTACTTC
TRBV4-1	-	TRBJ2-1	-	CASSPPPDYLSSYNEQFF	TGCGCCAGCAGCCCGCCTCCTGACTACTTGAGCTCCTACAATGAGCAGTTCTTC
TRBV2	TRBD2	TRBJ2-1	-	CASRARTSGTYNEQFF	TGTGCCAGCAGGGCCAGAACTAGCGGAACCTACAATGAGCAGTTCTTC
TRBV29-1	-	TRBJ2-5	-	CSVEDRTEETQYF	TGCAGCGTTGAAGATCGGACAGAAGAGACCCAGTACTTC
TRBV2	TRBD1	TRBJ2-7	few	CATSPGAGGIYEQYF	TGTGCCACCTCACCGGGGGCAGGGGGCATTTACGAGCAGTACTTC
TRBV28	-	TRBJ2-7	-	CASNGQYSSYEQYF	TGTGCCAGCAACGGACAGTACAGCTCCTACGAGCAGTACTTC
TRBV6-6	TRBD2	TRBJ2-5	-	CASSPPRGGNQETQYF	TGTGCCAGCAGTCCCCCCCGGGGGGGAAACCAAGAGACCCAGTACTTC
TRBV7-6	TRBD2	TRBJ2-7	few	CASSSNPSGRAYEQYF	TGTGCCAGCAGCTCCAACCCTAGCGGGAGGGCCTACGAGCAGTACTTC
TRBV5-1	-	TRBJ2-7	-	CASSTRQEQYF	TGCGCCAGCAGCACCCGACAGGAGCAGTACTTC
TRBV2	-	TRBJ2-5	-	CASSSQGFQYF	TGTGCCAGCAGTTCGCAGGGCTTCCAGTACTTC